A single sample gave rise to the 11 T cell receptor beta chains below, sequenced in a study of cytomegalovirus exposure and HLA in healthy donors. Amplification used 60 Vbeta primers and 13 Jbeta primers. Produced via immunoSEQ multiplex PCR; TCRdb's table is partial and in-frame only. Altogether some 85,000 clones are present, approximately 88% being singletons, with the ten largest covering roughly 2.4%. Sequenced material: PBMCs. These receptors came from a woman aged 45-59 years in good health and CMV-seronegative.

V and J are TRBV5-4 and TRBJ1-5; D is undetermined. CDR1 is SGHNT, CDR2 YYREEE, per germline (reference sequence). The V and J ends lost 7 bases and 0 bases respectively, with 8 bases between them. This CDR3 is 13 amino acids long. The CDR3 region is CASSRDSNQPQHF. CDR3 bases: TGTGCCAGCTCCCGGGATAGCAATCAGCCCCAGCATTTT.

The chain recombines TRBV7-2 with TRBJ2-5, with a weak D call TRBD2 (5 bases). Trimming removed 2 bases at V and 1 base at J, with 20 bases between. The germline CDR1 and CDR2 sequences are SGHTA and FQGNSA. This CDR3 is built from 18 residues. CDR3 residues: CASSLNPTLRRVQETQYF. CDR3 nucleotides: TGTGCCAGCAGCTTAAACCCCACCCTACGGCGGGTCCAAGAGACCCAGTACTTC.

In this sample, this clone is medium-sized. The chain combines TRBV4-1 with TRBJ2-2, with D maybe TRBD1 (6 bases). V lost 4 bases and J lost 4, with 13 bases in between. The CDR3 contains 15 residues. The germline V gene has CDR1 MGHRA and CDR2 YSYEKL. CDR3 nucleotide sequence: TGCGCCAGCAGCCGAGACAGGCTGGGCACCGGGGAGCTGTTTTTT. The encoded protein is CASSRDRLGTGELFF.

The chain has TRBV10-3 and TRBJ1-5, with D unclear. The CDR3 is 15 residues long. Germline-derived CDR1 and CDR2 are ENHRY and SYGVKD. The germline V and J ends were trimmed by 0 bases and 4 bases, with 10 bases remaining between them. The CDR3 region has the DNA TGTGCCATCAGTGAGTCACAAGGAGGGAATCAGCCCCAGCATTTT. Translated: CAISESQGGNQPQHF.

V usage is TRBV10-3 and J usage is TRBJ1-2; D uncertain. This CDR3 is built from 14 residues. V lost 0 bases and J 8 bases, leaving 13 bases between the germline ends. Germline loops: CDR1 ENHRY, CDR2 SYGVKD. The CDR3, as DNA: TGTGCCATCAGTGAGTCGGGAGGCTCCGCGGGCTACACCTTC. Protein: CAISESGGSAGYTF.

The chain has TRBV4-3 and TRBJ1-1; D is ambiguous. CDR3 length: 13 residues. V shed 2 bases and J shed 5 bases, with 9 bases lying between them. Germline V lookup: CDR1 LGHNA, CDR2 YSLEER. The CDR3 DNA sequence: TGCGCCAGCAGCCAAAGAGGAGGGACTGAAGCTTTCTTT. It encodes CASSQRGGTEAFF.

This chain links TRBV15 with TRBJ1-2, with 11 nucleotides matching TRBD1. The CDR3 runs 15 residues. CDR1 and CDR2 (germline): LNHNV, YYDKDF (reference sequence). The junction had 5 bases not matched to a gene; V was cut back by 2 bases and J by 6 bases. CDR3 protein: CATSRPWTGGNGYTF. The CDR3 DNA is TGTGCCACCAGCAGACCTTGGACAGGGGGCAATGGCTACACCTTC.

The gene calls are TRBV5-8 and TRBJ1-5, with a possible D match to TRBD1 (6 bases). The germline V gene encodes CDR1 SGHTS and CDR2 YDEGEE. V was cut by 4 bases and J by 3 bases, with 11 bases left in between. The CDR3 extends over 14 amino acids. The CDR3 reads CASSLRDTNQPQHF. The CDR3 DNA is TGTGCCAGCAGCCTCCGGGACACCAATCAGCCCCAGCATTTT.

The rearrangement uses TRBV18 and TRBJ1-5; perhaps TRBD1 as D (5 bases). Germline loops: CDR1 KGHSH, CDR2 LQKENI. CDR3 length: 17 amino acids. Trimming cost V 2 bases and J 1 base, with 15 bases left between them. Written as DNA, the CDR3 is TGTGCCAGCTCACCAGGGCCAGGGAAGGAAAGCAATCAGCCCCAGCATTTT. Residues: CASSPGPGKESNQPQHF.

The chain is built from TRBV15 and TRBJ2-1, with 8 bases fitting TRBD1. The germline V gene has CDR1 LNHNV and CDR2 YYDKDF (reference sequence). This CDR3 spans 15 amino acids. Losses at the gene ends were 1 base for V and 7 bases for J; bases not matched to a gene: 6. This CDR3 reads CATSRGTGSTNEQFF. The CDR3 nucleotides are TGTGCCACCAGCAGAGGGACAGGGTCGACTAATGAGCAGTTCTTC.

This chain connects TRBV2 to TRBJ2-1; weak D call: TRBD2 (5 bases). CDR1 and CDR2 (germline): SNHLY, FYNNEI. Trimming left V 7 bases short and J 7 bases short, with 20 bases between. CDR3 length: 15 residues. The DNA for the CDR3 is TGTGCCAGCATAGTCGGGGAAGGGTCTGGGAATGAGCAGTTCTTC. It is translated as CASIVGEGSGNEQFF.